This is a list of T cell receptor beta chains from one sample in a study of T cell changes during pregnancy in multiple sclerosis. Data came from immunoSEQ multiplex PCR; TCRdb stores just in-frame clones and leaves some out. The data contain 60,000 to 75,000 clones, around 92% of them singletons. The sequencing here drew on peripheral blood, taken in the second trimester of pregnancy. Source of these receptors: a female donor in good health, enrolled as a control in a pregnancy study. Both conserved end residues are part of each CDR3. A D gene is named only where the DNA matches it firmly. Clone size is stated in some rows and not others, as once, few, many or a class when expanded.

V gene: TRBV27; D gene: TRBD1; J gene: TRBJ2-1; clone size: NA; CDR3 protein: CASRARPGQGVDEQFF; CDR3 DNA: TGTGCCAGCAGGGCCCGACCGGGACAGGGGGTTGATGAGCAGTTCTTC
V gene: TRBV27; D gene: NA; J gene: TRBJ1-4; clone size: NA; CDR3 protein: CASKDSNWANEKLFF; CDR3 DNA: TGTGCCAGCAAGGACAGCAACTGGGCTAATGAAAAACTGTTTTTT
V gene: TRBV28; D gene: TRBD1; J gene: TRBJ1-1; clone size: NA; CDR3 protein: CASSLRTGMAFF; CDR3 DNA: TGTGCCAGCAGTTTAAGGACAGGGATGGCTTTCTTT
V gene: TRBV19; D gene: NA; J gene: TRBJ1-5; clone size: once; CDR3 protein: CASSKPLPGGGGQPQHF; CDR3 DNA: TGTGCCAGTAGTAAACCGCTCCCCGGGGGAGGAGGGCAGCCCCAGCATTTT
V gene: TRBV11-3; D gene: NA; J gene: TRBJ2-7; clone size: NA; CDR3 protein: CASSLSQGVRFQQYF; CDR3 DNA: TGTGCCAGCAGTCTTAGCCAAGGGGTACGGTTTCAGCAGTACTTC
V gene: TRBV19; D gene: NA; J gene: TRBJ2-1; clone size: NA; CDR3 protein: CASSGRGEPSLF; CDR3 DNA: TGTGCCAGTAGTGGCCGGGGAGAGCCTTCACTCTTC
V gene: TRBV28; D gene: NA; J gene: TRBJ2-3; clone size: NA; CDR3 protein: CASSARVTDTQYF; CDR3 DNA: TGTGCCAGCAGTGCCAGGGTCACAGATACGCAGTATTTT
V gene: TRBV7-2; D gene: NA; J gene: TRBJ1-4; clone size: NA; CDR3 protein: CASSFYGEKLFF; CDR3 DNA: TGTGCCAGCAGCTTCTACGGTGAAAAACTGTTTTTT
V gene: TRBV11-2; D gene: TRBD2; J gene: TRBJ2-5; clone size: NA; CDR3 protein: CASTLSSGGPQETQYF; CDR3 DNA: TGTGCCAGCACCCTCTCTAGCGGGGGGCCCCAAGAGACCCAGTACTTC
V gene: TRBV5-1; D gene: TRBD2; J gene: TRBJ2-2; clone size: NA; CDR3 protein: CASKREVANTGELFF; CDR3 DNA: TGCGCCAGCAAGCGGGAGGTCGCGAACACCGGGGAGCTGTTTTTT
V gene: TRBV5-4; D gene: NA; J gene: TRBJ2-1; clone size: NA; CDR3 protein: CASSPRLGGGEQFF; CDR3 DNA: TGTGCCAGCAGCCCCCGTTTGGGGGGTGGAGAGCAGTTCTTC
V gene: TRBV5-8; D gene: NA; J gene: TRBJ2-5; clone size: NA; CDR3 protein: CASSFTGSETQYF; CDR3 DNA: TGTGCCAGCAGCTTTACAGGGTCCGAGACCCAGTACTTC
V gene: TRBV6-1; D gene: NA; J gene: TRBJ1-2; clone size: NA; CDR3 protein: CASGRGGRGYTF; CDR3 DNA: TGTGCCAGCGGACGAGGGGGTCGGGGCTACACCTTC
V gene: TRBV7-3; D gene: NA; J gene: TRBJ2-1; clone size: NA; CDR3 protein: CASRQPGGAYNEQFF; CDR3 DNA: TGTGCCAGCAGACAACCCGGAGGGGCCTACAATGAGCAGTTCTTC
V gene: TRBV29-1; D gene: NA; J gene: TRBJ2-1; clone size: NA; CDR3 protein: CSVGSSQGRNEQFF; CDR3 DNA: TGCAGCGTTGGGAGTTCGCAGGGCCGCAATGAGCAGTTCTTC
V gene: TRBV7-2; D gene: NA; J gene: TRBJ2-1; clone size: NA; CDR3 protein: CASSLESTHEPPYNEQFF; CDR3 DNA: TGTGCCAGCAGCTTAGAATCGACACACGAACCCCCCTACAATGAGCAGTTCTTC
V gene: TRBV29-1; D gene: TRBD1; J gene: TRBJ2-2; clone size: NA; CDR3 protein: CSACQGGAGGELFF; CDR3 DNA: TGCAGCGCCTGCCAAGGGGGCGCGGGCGGGGAGCTGTTTTTT